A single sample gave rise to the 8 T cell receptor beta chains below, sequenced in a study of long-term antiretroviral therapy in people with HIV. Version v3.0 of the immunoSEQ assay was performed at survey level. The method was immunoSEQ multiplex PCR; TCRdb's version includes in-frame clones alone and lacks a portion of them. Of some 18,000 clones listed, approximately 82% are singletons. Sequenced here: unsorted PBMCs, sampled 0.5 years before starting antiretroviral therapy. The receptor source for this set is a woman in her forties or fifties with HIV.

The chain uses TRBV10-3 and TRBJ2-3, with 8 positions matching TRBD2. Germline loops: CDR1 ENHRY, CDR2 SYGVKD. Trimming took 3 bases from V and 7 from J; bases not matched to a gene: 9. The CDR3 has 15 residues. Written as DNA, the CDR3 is TGTGCCATCAGTGAAGGTCGCGGGGGGCCATATACGCAGTATTTT. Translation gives CAISEGRGGPYTQYF.

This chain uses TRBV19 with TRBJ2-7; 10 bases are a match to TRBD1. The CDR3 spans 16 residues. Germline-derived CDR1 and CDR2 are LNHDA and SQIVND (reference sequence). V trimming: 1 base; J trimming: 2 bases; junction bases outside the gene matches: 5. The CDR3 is CASSIADRGRTYEQYF. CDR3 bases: TGTGCCAGTAGTATAGCGGACAGGGGGAGAACCTACGAGCAGTACTTC.

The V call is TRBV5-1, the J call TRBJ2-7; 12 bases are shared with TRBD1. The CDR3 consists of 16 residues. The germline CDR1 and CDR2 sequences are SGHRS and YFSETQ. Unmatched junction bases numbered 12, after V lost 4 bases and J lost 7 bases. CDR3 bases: TGCGCCAGCAGCCTTAGATCGGGACAGGGGGCGAGGGAGCAGTACTTC. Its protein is CASSLRSGQGAREQYF.

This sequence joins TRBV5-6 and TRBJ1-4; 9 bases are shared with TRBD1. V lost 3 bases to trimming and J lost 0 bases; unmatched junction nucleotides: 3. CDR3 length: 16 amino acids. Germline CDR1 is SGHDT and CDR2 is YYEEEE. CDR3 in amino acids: CASSWGQGATNEKLFF. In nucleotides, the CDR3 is TGTGCCAGCAGCTGGGGACAGGGCGCAACTAATGAAAAACTGTTTTTT.

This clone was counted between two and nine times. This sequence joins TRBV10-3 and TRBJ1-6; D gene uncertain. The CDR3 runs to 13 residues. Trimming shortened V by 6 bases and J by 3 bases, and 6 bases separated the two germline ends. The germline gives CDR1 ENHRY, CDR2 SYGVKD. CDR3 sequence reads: CAISASYNSPLHF. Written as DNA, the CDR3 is TGTGCCATCAGCGCCAGCTATAATTCACCCCTCCACTTT.

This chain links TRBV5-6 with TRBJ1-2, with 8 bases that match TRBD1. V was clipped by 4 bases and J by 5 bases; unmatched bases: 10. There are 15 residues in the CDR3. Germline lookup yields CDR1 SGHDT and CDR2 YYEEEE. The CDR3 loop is CASSETLDRVYGYTF. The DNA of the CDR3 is TGTGCCAGCAGCGAAACCCTGGACAGGGTTTATGGCTACACCTTC.

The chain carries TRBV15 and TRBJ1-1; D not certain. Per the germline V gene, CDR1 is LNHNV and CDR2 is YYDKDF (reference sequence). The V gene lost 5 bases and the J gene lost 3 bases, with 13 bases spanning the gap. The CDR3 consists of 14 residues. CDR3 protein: CATSEAVLDTEAFF. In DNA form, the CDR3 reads TGTGCCACCAGCGAAGCAGTCTTGGACACTGAAGCTTTCTTT. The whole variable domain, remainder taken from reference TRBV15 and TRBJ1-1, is DAMVIQNPRYQVTQFGKPVTLSCSQTLNHNVMYWYQQKSSQAPKLLFHYYDKDFNNEADTPDNFQSRRPNTSFCFLDIRSPGLGDTAMYLCATSEAVLDTEAFFGQGTRLTVV.

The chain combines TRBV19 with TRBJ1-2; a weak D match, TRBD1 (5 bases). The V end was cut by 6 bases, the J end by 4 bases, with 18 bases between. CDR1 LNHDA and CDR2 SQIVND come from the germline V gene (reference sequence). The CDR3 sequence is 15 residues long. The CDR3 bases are TGTGCCAGTAGACCTAGGGACCGCGACCTCTATGGCTACACCTTC. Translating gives CASRPRDRDLYGYTF.